This TCR beta chain was captured in a study of Ad26.COV2.S vaccination and SARS-CoV-2 variants. This clone appeared once. Measured with immunoSEQ multiplex PCR; TCRdb has only the in-frame clones, and not every one. The sample contains hundreds of thousands of clones, approximately 92% of which appear only once. Sample treatment: some 19 received Ad26.COV2.S at low or high dose, single or two shots; 5 received placebo; per-sample allocation not given. Material that was analyzed had been drawn on day 63 after the first vaccine or placebo injection. The sample came from a Boston adult aged 18-55 years. The CDR3 totals 12 residues. V lost 0 bases to trimming and J lost 7 bases, with 7 bases between them. The germline CDR1 and CDR2 sequences are GTSNPN and SVGIG (reference sequence).

The sequence was collected from a person aged 18-60 years who received the Ad26.COV2.S COVID-19 vaccine or a placebo. The chain joins TRBV30 to TRBJ1-5; tentative D call: TRBD1 (6 bases). The material was peripheral blood, obtained in a trial of Ad26.COV2.S vaccine versus placebo. The chain's CDR3 is CAWSVGGQPQHF. CDR3 nucleotides: TGTGCCTGGAGTGTTGGGGGCCAGCCCCAGCATTTT. The full variable domain, its missing parts supplied by reference TRBV30 and TRBJ1-5, is SQTIHQWPATLVQPVGSPLSLECTVEGTSNPNLYWYRQAAGRGLQLLFYSVGIGQISSEVPQNLSASRPQDRQFILSSKKLLLSDSGFYLCAWSVGGQPQHFGDGTRLSIL.